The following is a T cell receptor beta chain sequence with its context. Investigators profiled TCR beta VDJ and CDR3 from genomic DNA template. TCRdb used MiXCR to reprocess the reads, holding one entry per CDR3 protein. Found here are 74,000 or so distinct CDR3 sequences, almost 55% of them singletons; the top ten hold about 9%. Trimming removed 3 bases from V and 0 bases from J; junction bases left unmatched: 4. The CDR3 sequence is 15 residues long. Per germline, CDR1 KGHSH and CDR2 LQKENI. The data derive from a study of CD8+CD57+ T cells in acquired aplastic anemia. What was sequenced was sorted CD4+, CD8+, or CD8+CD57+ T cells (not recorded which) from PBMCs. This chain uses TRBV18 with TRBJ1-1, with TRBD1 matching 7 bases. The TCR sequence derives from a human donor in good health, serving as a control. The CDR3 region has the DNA TGTGCCAGCTCACCGGCGACAGGGATGAACACTGAAGCTTTCTTT. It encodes CASSPATGMNTEAFF.